What follows is one TCR beta chain and its context. There is no known antigen for this receptor. No base qualities exist here, and no much larger clone lies one base off it. What this sample's time point label stands for: baseline before first vaccination. Samples from vaccinated people were obtained from the UK trials COV001 and COV002, which included a single-blind randomized controlled phase 2/3 trial of AZD1222 (ChAdOx1 nCoV-19) in healthy adults. For TCRbeta chain sequencing, PBMC samples from trial participants were taken at day 0 and at day 28 after the second dose. The CDR3 regions of human TCRbeta chains were analyzed by immunosequencing. As for the original processing: TCRs in the repertoires were matched against a reference library of SARS-CoV-2-specific TCRs that had been generated with the MIRA antigen-specificity platform. Breadth was defined as the fraction of unique TCRs that were SARS-CoV-2-associated. Depth was defined as the fraction of total T cells that were SARS-CoV-2-associated. Using the MIRA data, every spike-specific TCR was mapped to the spike region that the TCR reacted to and assigned to either a CD4 or a CD8 class. Log10-transformed breadth and depth values were compared by one-way ANOVA with Sidak's multiple comparisons tests. TCRdb re-hosts the immuneACCESS table, in-frame sequences only. Its copies lack some clones; in the studies checked, an unresolved V gene accounts for under half of them, and the cause for the rest is not known. The V and J calls and the clone size are those of that table, but D and trimming were determined from the DNA. This sample gives approximately 90,000 clones in total; nearly 90% of them show up just once. The ten largest clones capture approximately 8.7% of the sample.

This entry comes from a study of T cell responses to AZD1222 COVID-19 vaccine (dated by TCRdb to the early 2020s). In the study overall: AZD1222 recipients with second doses at about 4 weeks or about 12 weeks were pooled, because spike-specific TCR depth and breadth did not differ between schedules. TCR sequencing covered some 250 trial participants: 200 to 210 given two doses of AZD1222 and approximately 26 given two doses of MenACWY control vaccine. Trial participants were enrolled into age subgroups of 18-55, 56-69 and 70-plus years, which contained roughly 150, 30 and 60 TCR-sequenced participants, respectively. What the study reported, not specific to this receptor: In the small 56-69-year group, the increase in depth fell short of significance, most likely because of low power. Because no samples from the day 14 peak response were available, repertoires could be characterized only after the peak T cell response. Reportedly, close to half of the unique spike-specific TCRs recognized epitopes lying outside the regions that are mutated in the B.1.351 and B.1.1.7 variants. Conclusions about previously exposed vaccinees are limited, since just six AZD1222 recipients were seropositive for SARS-CoV-2 at baseline. Participants were mostly white British, with more females than males. The authors suggested clonal diversity may have been underestimated. Spike-specific TCR breadth and depth rose significantly after two AZD1222 doses compared with day 0 and with MenACWY recipients. The vaccine-associated CD4 TCRs covered the entire spike protein, and the dominant responses fell in regions 160-218 and 743-854.

The TCR sequence derives from an adult in good health. The specimen was peripheral blood, collected on day 0 of AZD1222 vaccination.

The CDR3 corresponds to CASSLDRGIYNEQFF. The nucleotides read TGTGCCAGCAGTCTGGACAGGGGTATCTACAATGAGCAGTTCTTC. The receptor chain draws on TRBV27 and TRBJ2-1, with 9 bases in between that match TRBD1. CDR1 MNHEY and CDR2 SMNVEV are derived from the germline V gene (reference sequence). From the cysteine through the phenylalanine, the CDR3 covers 15 amino acids. The CDR3 DNA has 45 bases and is translated from base 1. Ends trimmed: V by 5 bases, J by 3 bases; bases unmatched to a gene: 5.